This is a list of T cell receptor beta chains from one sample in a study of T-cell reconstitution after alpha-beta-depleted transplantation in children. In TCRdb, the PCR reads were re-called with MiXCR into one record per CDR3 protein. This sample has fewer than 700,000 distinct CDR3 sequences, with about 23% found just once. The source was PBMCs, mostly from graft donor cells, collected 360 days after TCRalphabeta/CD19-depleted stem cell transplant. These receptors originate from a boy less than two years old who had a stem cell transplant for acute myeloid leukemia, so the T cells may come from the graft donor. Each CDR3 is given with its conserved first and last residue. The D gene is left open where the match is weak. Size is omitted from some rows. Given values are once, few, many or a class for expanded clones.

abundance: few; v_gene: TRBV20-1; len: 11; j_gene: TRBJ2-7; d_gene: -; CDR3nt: TGCAGTGCTAGCCGGAGAGGCGAGCAGTACTTC; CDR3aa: CSASRRGEQYF
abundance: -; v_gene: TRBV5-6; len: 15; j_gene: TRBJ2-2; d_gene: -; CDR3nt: TGTGCCAGCAGCTTGGGACGGGTGAACACCGGGGAGCTGTTTTTT; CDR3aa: CASSLGRVNTGELFF
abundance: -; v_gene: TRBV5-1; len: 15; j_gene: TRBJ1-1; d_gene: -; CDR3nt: TGCGCCAGCAGCCGTGGGCCGGGGGCAAACACTGAAGCTTTCTTT; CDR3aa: CASSRGPGANTEAFF
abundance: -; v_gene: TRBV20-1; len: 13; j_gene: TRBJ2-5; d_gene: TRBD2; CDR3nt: TGCAGTGCCGCGGGGGGGCGGAGGGAGACCCAGTACTTC; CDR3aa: CSAAGGRRETQYF
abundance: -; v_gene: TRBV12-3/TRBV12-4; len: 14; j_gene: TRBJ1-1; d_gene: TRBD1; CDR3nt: TGTGCCAGCGGAAGACAGGGGATGAACACTGAAGCTTTCTTT; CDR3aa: CASGRQGMNTEAFF
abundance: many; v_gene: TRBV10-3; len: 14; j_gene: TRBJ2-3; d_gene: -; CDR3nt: TGTGCCATCAGTGAGTCGACTAGTGGAGATACGCAGTATTTT; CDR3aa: CAISESTSGDTQYF
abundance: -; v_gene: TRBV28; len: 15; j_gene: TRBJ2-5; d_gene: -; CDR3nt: TGTGCCAGCAGTTTGGGACCAACTCCGTTGAAGACCCAGTACTTC; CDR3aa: CASSLGPTPLKTQYF
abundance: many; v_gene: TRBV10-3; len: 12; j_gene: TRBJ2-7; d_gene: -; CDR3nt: TGTGCCATCCAAAGTGGGGGCCGGGAGCAGTACTTC; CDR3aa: CAIQSGGREQYF
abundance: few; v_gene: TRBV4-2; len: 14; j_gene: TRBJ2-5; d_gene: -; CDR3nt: TGTGCCAGCAGCCAGAGACTAGGAGGGGAGACCCAGTACTTC; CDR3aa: CASSQRLGGETQYF
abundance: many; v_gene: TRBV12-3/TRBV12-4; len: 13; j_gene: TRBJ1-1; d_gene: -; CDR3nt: TGTGCCAGCAGTTTTTGGGGTGGTCCTGAAGCTTTCTTT; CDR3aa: CASSFWGGPEAFF
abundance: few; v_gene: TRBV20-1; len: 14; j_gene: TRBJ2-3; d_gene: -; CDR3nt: TGCAGTGGGGGGGCCCTACCCAGCACAGATACGCAGTATTTT; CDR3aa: CSGGALPSTDTQYF
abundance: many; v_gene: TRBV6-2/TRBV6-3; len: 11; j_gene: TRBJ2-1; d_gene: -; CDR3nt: TGTGCCAGCAAGGAGCACAATGAGCAGTTCTTC; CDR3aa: CASKEHNEQFF
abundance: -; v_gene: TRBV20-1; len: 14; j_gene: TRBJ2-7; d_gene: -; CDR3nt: TGCAGTGCTAGAGAGGGCAGGGGTGACTACGAGCAGTACTTC; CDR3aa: CSAREGRGDYEQYF
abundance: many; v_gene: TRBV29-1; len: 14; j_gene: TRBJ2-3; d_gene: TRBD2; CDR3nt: TGCAGCGTTGAGACGGGGGGGCAGCCAGATACGCAGTATTTT; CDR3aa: CSVETGGQPDTQYF
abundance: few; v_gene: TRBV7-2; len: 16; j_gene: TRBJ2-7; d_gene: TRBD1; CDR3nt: TGTGCCAGCAGCTTAGTGGCGGGGACAGGGGGCTACGAGCAGTACTTC; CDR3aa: CASSLVAGTGGYEQYF
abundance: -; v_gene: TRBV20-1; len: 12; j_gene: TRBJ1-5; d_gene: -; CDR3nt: TGCAGTGCTAGTTGGGGTAATCAGCCCCAGCATTTT; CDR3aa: CSASWGNQPQHF
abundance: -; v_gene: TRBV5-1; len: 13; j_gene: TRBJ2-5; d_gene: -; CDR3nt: TGCGCCAGCAGCTTGTGGGAGTGGGAGACCCAGTACTTC; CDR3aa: CASSLWEWETQYF
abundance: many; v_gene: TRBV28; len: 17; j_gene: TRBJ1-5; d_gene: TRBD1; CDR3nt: TGTGCCAGCAGCTCCTTCCGACAGGGGGCGCCGGGTCAGCCCCAGCATTTT; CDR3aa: CASSSFRQGAPGQPQHF
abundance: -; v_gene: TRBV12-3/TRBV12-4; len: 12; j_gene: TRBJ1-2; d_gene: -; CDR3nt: TGTGCCAGCCGCAGGGGTTTGGATGGCTACACCTTC; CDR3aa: CASRRGLDGYTF
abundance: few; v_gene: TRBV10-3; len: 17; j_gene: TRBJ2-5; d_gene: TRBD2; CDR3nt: TGTGCCATCAGCCCCCGGATTAGCGGGGGGGCAGGAGAGACCCAGTACTTC; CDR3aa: CAISPRISGGAGETQYF
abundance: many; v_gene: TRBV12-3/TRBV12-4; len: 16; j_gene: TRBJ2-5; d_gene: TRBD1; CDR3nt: TGTGCCAGCAGTCAACAGACAGGGGGGGACCAAGAGACCCAGTACTTC; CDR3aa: CASSQQTGGDQETQYF
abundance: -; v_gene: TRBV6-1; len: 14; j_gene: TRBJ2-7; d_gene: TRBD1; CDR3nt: TGTGCCAGCAGTCAAGACAGGGTGCGGCACGAGCAGTACTTC; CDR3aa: CASSQDRVRHEQYF
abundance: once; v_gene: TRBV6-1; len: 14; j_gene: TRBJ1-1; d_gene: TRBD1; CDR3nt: TGTGCCAGCAGCCGGACAGGGGGCCCCACTGAAGCTTTCTTT; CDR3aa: CASSRTGGPTEAFF
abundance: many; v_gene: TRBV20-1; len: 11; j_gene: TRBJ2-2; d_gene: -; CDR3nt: TGCAGTGCTAGAGATTGGGGGGAGCTGTTTTTT; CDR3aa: CSARDWGELFF
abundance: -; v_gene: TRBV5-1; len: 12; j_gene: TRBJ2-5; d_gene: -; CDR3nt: TGCGCCAGCAGCTTCCCCGATCAGACCCAGTACTTC; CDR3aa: CASSFPDQTQYF
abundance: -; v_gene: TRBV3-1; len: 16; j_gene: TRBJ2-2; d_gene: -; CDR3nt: TGTGCCAGCAGCCAAGTAGATGGGGGAATTCCCGGGGAGCTGTTTTTT; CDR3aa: CASSQVDGGIPGELFF
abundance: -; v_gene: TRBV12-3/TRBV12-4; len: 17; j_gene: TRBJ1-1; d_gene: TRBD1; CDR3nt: TGTGCCAGCAGAACCGGGACAGGGGGCGGGAGAGGCACTGAAGCTTTCTTT; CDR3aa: CASRTGTGGGRGTEAFF
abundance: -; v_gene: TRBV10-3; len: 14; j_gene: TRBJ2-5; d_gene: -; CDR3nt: TGTGCCATCAGTGACGGGGCCGACCAAGAGACCCAGTACTTC; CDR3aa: CAISDGADQETQYF
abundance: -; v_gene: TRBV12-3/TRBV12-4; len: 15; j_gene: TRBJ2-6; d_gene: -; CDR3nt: TGTGCCAGCAGTTTTACGGGCTCTGGGGCCAACGTCCTGACTTTC; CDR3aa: CASSFTGSGANVLTF
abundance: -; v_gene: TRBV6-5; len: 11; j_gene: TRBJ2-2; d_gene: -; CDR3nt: TGTGCCAACCCCACGGCCGGGGAGCTGTTTTTT; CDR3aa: CANPTAGELFF
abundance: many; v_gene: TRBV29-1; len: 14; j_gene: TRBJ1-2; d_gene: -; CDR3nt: TGCAGCGTTGAGAGAGCAGGGCCTAACTATGGCTACACCTTC; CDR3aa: CSVERAGPNYGYTF
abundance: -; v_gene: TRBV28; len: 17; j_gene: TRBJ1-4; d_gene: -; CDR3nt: TGTGCCAGCAGTTATACGAGACAAGGGTCAACTAATGAAAAACTGTTTTTT; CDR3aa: CASSYTRQGSTNEKLFF
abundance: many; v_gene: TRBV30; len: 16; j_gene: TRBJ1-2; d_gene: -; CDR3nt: TGTGCCTGGAGTGTATGGTCAGACGCTGTTAACTATGGCTACACCTTC; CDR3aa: CAWSVWSDAVNYGYTF
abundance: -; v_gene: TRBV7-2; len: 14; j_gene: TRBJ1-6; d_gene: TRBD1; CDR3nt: TGTGCCAGCAGCTCTCGACAGGGGGCGAGGGCCCTCCACTTT; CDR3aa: CASSSRQGARALHF
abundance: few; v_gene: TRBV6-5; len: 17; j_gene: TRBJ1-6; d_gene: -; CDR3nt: TGTGCCAGCAGTTATGTTATCCGGGGGGCGTCGAATTCACCCCTCCACTTT; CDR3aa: CASSYVIRGASNSPLHF